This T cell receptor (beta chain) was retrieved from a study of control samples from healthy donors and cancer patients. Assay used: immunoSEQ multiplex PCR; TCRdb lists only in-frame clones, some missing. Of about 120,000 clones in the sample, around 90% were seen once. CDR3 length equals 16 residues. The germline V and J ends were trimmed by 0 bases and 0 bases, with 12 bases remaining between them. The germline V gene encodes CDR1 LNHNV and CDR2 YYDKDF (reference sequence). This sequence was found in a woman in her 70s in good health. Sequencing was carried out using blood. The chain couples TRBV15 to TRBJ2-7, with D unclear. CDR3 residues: CATSRDVSESSYEQYF. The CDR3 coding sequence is TGTGCCACCAGCAGAGATGTCAGTGAGAGCTCCTACGAGCAGTACTTC.